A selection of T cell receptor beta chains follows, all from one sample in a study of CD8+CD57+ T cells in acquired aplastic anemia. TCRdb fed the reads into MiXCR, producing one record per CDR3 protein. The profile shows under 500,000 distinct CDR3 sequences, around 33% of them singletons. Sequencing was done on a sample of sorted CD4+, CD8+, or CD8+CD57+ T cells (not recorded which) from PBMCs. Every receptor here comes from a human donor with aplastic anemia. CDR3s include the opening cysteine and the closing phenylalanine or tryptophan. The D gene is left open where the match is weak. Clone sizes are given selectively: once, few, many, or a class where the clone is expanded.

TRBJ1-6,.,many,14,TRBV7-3,CASSLMANNSPLHF,TGTGCCAGCAGCTTAATGGCAAACAATTCACCCCTCCACTTT
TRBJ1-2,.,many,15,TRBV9,CASSVGGHLNYGYTF,TGTGCCAGCAGCGTCGGGGGACATCTTAACTATGGCTACACCTTC
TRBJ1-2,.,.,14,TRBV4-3,CASSLEDSSSGYTF,TGCGCCAGCAGCCTTGAGGACTCCTCAAGTGGCTACACCTTC
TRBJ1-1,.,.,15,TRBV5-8,CASSLDLPLNTEAFF,TGTGCCAGCAGCTTGGATTTGCCTCTGAACACTGAAGCTTTCTTT
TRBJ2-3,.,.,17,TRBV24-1,CATSDLPAGSVTDTQYF,TGTGCCACCAGTGATTTGCCGGCAGGTTCTGTTACAGATACGCAGTATTTT
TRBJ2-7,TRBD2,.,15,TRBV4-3,CASSQVASGTYEQYF,TGCGCCAGCAGCCAAGTGGCTAGCGGGACCTACGAGCAGTACTTC
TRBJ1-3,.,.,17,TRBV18,CASSLWERGSLGNTIYF,TGTGCCAGCTCACTGTGGGAGAGGGGAAGTCTCGGAAACACCATATATTTT
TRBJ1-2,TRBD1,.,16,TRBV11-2,CASSSRQGYTNYGYTF,TGTGCCAGCAGCTCTAGACAGGGTTATACTAACTATGGCTACACCTTC
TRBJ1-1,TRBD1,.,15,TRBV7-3,CASSGSGGGYTEAFF,TGTGCCAGCAGCGGCTCAGGGGGTGGATACACTGAAGCTTTCTTT
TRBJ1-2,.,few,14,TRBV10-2,CASSLSPEDYGYTF,TGTGCCAGCAGTTTATCTCCCGAGGACTATGGCTACACCTTC
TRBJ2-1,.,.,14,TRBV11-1,CASSLPGNWNEQFF,TGTGCCAGCAGCCTACCAGGGAATTGGAATGAGCAGTTCTTC
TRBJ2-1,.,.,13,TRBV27,CASSLHGKNEQFF,TGTGCCAGCAGTTTACACGGGAAGAATGAGCAGTTCTTC
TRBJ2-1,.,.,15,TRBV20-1,CSAREAGRSYNEQFF,TGCAGTGCTAGAGAAGCGGGCCGCTCCTACAATGAGCAGTTCTTC
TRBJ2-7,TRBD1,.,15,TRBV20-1,CSARDPGQGSDEQYF,TGCAGTGCTAGGGATCCGGGACAGGGCTCCGACGAGCAGTACTTC
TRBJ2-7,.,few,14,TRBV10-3,CASSELGITYEQYF,TGTGCCAGCAGTGAATTGGGGATTACTTACGAGCAGTACTTC
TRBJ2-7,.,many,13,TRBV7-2,CASRAGPTYEQYF,TGTGCCAGCAGGGCCGGGCCGACCTACGAGCAGTACTTC
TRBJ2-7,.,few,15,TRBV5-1,CASRFDRGGRNEQYF,TGCGCCAGCAGATTTGACCGTGGGGGCAGAAACGAGCAGTACTTC
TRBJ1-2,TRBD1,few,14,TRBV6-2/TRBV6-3,CASSYWGQGGGYTF,TGTGCCAGCAGTTACTGGGGACAGGGAGGTGGCTACACCTTC
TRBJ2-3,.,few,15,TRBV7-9,CASSPGGAEGDTQYF,TGTGCCAGCAGCCCTGGGGGGGCTGAGGGCGATACGCAGTATTTT
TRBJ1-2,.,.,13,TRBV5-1,CASSLVRDRGYTF,TGCGCCAGCAGCTTGGTGAGGGATCGCGGCTACACCTTC
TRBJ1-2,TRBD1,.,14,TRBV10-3,CASRRDRDNYGYTF,TGTGCCAGCAGGCGCGACAGGGACAACTATGGCTACACCTTC
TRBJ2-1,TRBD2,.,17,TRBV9,CASSVASGRASIDEQFF,TGTGCCAGCAGCGTAGCCAGCGGGAGGGCCAGTATCGATGAGCAGTTCTTC
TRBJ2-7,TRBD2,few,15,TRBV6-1,CASRLRAGGSLEQYF,TGTGCCAGCAGGTTAAGAGCGGGGGGGTCTCTCGAGCAGTACTTC
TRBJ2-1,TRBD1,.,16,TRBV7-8,CASSTPGQETYNEQFF,TGTGCCAGCAGCACTCCGGGACAGGAGACCTACAATGAGCAGTTCTTC
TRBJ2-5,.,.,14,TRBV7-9,CASSLLSDRETQYF,TGTGCCAGCAGCTTGTTAAGCGATAGAGAGACCCAGTACTTC
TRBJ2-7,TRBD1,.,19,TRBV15,CATSRAISGGAIIYYEQYF,TGTGCCACCAGCAGAGCAATTTCAGGGGGCGCGATTATTTACTACGAGCAGTACTTC
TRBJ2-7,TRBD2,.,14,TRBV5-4,CASSMRLAGAEQYF,TGTGCCAGCAGCATGCGACTAGCGGGTGCCGAGCAGTACTTC
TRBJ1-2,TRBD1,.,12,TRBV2,CAIQQGAHGYTF,TGTGCCATCCAACAGGGGGCCCATGGCTACACCTTC
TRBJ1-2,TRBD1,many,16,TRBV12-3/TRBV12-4,CASSAGDSQLNYGYTF,TGTGCCAGCAGTGCCGGGGACAGCCAACTTAACTATGGCTACACCTTC
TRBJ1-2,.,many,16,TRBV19,CASSMGLWDGDYGYTF,TGTGCCAGTAGTATGGGTCTCTGGGACGGTGACTATGGCTACACCTTC
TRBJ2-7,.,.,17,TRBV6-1,CASSASHGVGSSYEQYF,TGTGCCAGCAGTGCTAGTCATGGAGTCGGGAGCTCCTACGAGCAGTACTTC
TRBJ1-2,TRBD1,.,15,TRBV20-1,CSARGDRDREYGYTF,TGCAGTGCTAGAGGGGACCGGGACAGGGAGTATGGCTACACCTTC
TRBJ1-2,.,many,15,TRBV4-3,CASSPARTASRSYTF,TGCGCCAGCAGCCCAGCCAGGACGGCGTCGAGAAGCTACACCTTC
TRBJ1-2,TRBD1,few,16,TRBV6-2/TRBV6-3,CASSFSRQGGVYGYTF,TGTGCCAGCAGTTTCTCCCGACAGGGTGGGGTCTATGGCTACACCTTC
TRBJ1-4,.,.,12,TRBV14,CASSLYNEKLFF,TGTGCCAGCAGCCTCTATAATGAAAAACTGTTTTTT
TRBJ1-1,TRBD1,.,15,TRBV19,CASSINYRGGTEAFF,TGTGCCAGTAGTATAAACTACAGGGGGGGCACTGAAGCTTTCTTT
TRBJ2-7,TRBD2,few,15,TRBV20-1,CSARDLAGGRNEQYF,TGCAGTGCTAGAGACCTAGCGGGAGGGAGAAACGAGCAGTACTTC
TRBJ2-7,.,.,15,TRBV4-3,CASSQGVGRGFKQYF,TGCGCCAGCAGCCAAGGAGTGGGCCGAGGGTTCAAGCAGTACTTC
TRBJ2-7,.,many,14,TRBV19,CASSMADWSYEQYF,TGTGCCAGTAGTATGGCCGACTGGTCCTACGAGCAGTACTTC
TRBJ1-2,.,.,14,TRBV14,CASSPEVDGNGYTF,TGTGCCAGCAGCCCAGAGGTGGACGGAAATGGCTACACCTTC
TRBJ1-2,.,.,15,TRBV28,CASSSIGGTNYGYTF,TGTGCCAGCAGTTCTATCGGGGGAACGAACTATGGCTACACCTTC
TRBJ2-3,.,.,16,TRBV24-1,CAWSQPSVRRTDTQYF,TGTGCCTGGAGTCAACCCTCGGTGAGGAGGACAGATACGCAGTATTTT